The TCR beta chain described here comes from a study of T cells in Graves' hyperthyroidism and ophthalmopathy. Regions amplified from RNA transcripts were the TCR beta CDR3 regions. In the first-round RT-PCR of the TCR CDR3, the HTBI primer set was used. TCRdb re-analysed the multiplex PCR reads in MiXCR, keeping a single row per CDR3 protein. The sample contains hundreds of thousands of distinct CDR3 sequences, around a third of which appear only once. Germline values: CDR1 DFQATT, CDR2 SNEGSKA (reference sequence). The CDR3 is 13 amino acids. Trimming left V 4 bases short and J 3 bases short, with 13 bases between. This clonotype was recorded a few times.

Sequenced: blood. The rearrangement joins TRBV20-1 to TRBJ2-7, with a possible D match to TRBD2 (6 bases). The receptor was derived from a middle-aged woman with Graves' hyperthyroidism. The CDR3 spells CSATGSYGYEQYF. The CDR3 DNA follows: TGCAGTGCTACCGGGAGCTATGGCTACGAGCAGTACTTC.